What follows are 5 T cell receptor beta chains derived from one specimen sequenced in a study of blood T cell repertoires in COVID-19. Some clones are missing from TCRdb's copy, which holds only in-frame ones; the method was immunoSEQ multiplex PCR. The sample includes roughly 160,000 clones, around four fifths seen only once; the top ten take roughly a fifth. Material: peripheral blood. The receptors come from a woman in her sixties or seventies who had recovered from COVID-19.

This rearrangement joins TRBV19 to TRBJ1-3; the match to TRBD1 covers 8 bases. The CDR3 sequence is 15 residues long. V shed 4 bases and J 4 bases; nucleotides not matched to a gene: 6. The germline V gene encodes CDR1 LNHDA and CDR2 SQIVND (reference sequence). CDR3 coding DNA: TGTGCCAGTAGTAGCCAGGGGGCTTCGGGAAACACCATATATTTT. Translated: CASSSQGASGNTIYF.

J is TRBJ2-1 and V is TRBV24-1; 7 nucleotides agree with TRBD1. The V segment lost 4 bases and the J segment 6 bases; nucleotides outside the gene matches: 11. The germline CDR1 and CDR2 sequences are KGHDR and SFDVKD. This CDR3 contains 16 residues. The CDR3 loop is CATSEPDRAPSNEQFF. CDR3 DNA sequence: TGTGCCACCAGTGAACCCGACAGGGCTCCTTCCAATGAGCAGTTCTTC.

The rearrangement links TRBV3-1 (or the pseudogene TRBV3-2) to TRBJ1-4; D possibly corresponds to TRBD1 (5 bases). CDR3 length: 17 residues. The ends were cut back, 3 bases at V and 6 bases at J, with 20 bases in the middle. Looked up from germline, CDR1 is LGHDT and CDR2 is YNNKEL (reference sequence). CDR3 protein: CASSHTLGGRRYEKLFF. In DNA, the CDR3 is TGTGCCAGCAGCCACACCCTTGGGGGGAGGAGGTATGAAAAACTGTTTTTT.

The J gene is TRBJ2-3, the V gene TRBV2; a possible D gene is TRBD2 (6 bases). Trimming took 6 bases from V and 6 from J, leaving 16 bases between them. Germline assignment: CDR1 SNHLY and CDR2 FYNNEI. The CDR3 runs 14 residues. For the CDR3, the DNA is TGTGCCAGCAGCGCCCGGAGGGGCGGGGATACGCAGTATTTT. The encoded protein is CASSARRGGDTQYF.

The CDR3 loop is CASSSRGTGPNEQFF. CDR3 nucleotides: TGTGCCAGCAGCTCCAGGGGGACAGGCCCGAATGAGCAGTTCTTC. This chain links TRBV9 with TRBJ2-1; 8 nucleotides align to TRBD1. With V trimmed by 4 bases and J by 7 bases, 10 bases remained unmatched. The length of the CDR3 is 15 residues. Germline CDR1 is SGDLS and CDR2 is YYNGEE.